This is a list of T cell receptor beta chains from one sample in a study of shared clonotypes between healthy human individuals. Measured with immunoSEQ multiplex PCR; TCRdb has only the in-frame clones, and not every one. The sample records 2 million to 2.5 million clones, approximately 95% being singletons. Sequencing was performed on naive CD4+ T cells sorted from blood. These receptor sequences come from a man younger than 35 in good health. The CDR3 runs from the conserved cysteine through the conserved F or W. Fields, in order: CDR3 length, J gene, D gene, clone size, V gene, CDR3 DNA, CDR3 protein. The D gene is left open where the match is weak. Size is omitted from some rows. Given values are once, few, many or a class for expanded clones.

>17|TRBJ1-2|NA|NA|TRBV12-2
TGTGCAAGTCGCCCCAGGAGGGATTGGCAGGCAATCTTCGGCTACACCTTC
CASRPRRDWQAIFGYTF
>14|TRBJ2-7|NA|NA|TRBV11-2
TGTGCCAGCAGCGCATTGGGGACGACCTACGAGCAGTACTTC
CASSALGTTYEQYF
>16|TRBJ1-3|NA|NA|TRBV11-2
TGTGCCAGCAGCTTCACGGGGGGAAGCTCTGGAAACACCATATATTTT
CASSFTGGSSGNTIYF
>17|TRBJ2-2|TRBD2|NA|TRBV5-4
TGTGCCAGCAGCCACGACGGACTAGCGGCGAACACCGGGGAGCTGTTTTTT
CASSHDGLAANTGELFF
>12|TRBJ1-2|NA|once|TRBV2
TGTGCCAGCAGTGCTCACTCGGGGAGCTACACCTTC
CASSAHSGSYTF
>16|TRBJ2-1|TRBD2|NA|TRBV4-3
TGCGCCAGCAGCCAAGAACTAGCGGGAACTTACAATGAGCAGTTCTTC
CASSQELAGTYNEQFF
>14|TRBJ2-3|NA|NA|TRBV18
TGTGCCAGCTCACCTAGGGGGGGCACAGATACGCAGTATTTT
CASSPRGGTDTQYF
>15|TRBJ2-2|NA|NA|TRBV2
TGTGCCAGCAGGACTGCATGGGGAGACACCGGGGAGCTGTTTTTT
CASRTAWGDTGELFF
>14|TRBJ2-7|NA|NA|TRBV28
TGTGCCACCACCACGAAAGGGCTAGTAGGGGAGCAGTACTTC
CATTTKGLVGEQYF
>13|TRBJ1-1|NA|NA|TRBV5-4
TGTGCCAGCAGCCGCGGACCCGAGCCTGAAGCTTTCTTT
CASSRGPEPEAFF
>13|TRBJ2-7|TRBD2|NA|TRBV5-4
TGTGCCAGCAGCTTTGGACTAGCAGGCGAGCAGTACTTC
CASSFGLAGEQYF
>13|TRBJ1-1|NA|NA|TRBV2
TGTGCCAGCAGTGAGGGCGGGGGGACTGAAGCTTTCTTT
CASSEGGGTEAFF
>14|TRBJ1-1|NA|NA|TRBV2
TGTGCCAGCAGTGAAGTCCCAGGGGTGGGGGAAGCTTTCTTT
CASSEVPGVGEAFF
>16|TRBJ1-6|NA|NA|TRBV28
TGTGCCAGCAGTTTAAGGGGCAGCTCCTATAATTCACCCCTCCACTTT
CASSLRGSSYNSPLHF
>16|TRBJ2-2|TRBD2|NA|TRBV11-3
TGTGCCAGCAGCCAAGGACTAGCGGGAGGGGCCGGGGAGCTGTTTTTT
CASSQGLAGGAGELFF
>14|TRBJ1-1|NA|once|TRBV6-5
TGTGCCAGCAGCCGACCCGCCATGAACACTGAAGCTTTCTTT
CASSRPAMNTEAFF
>17|TRBJ2-1|TRBD2|once|TRBV9
TGTGCCAGCAGCTCGAGCCTCCTAGCGGGGGTGTACAATGAGCAGTTCTTC
CASSSSLLAGVYNEQFF
>12|TRBJ2-1|NA|NA|TRBV7-2
TGTGCCAGCAGCCCGTACTGGGGTGAGCAGTTCTTC
CASSPYWGEQFF
>14|TRBJ2-3|NA|NA|TRBV7-2
TGTGCCAGCAGCAAAGGACAACCACGAGATACGCAGTATTTT
CASSKGQPRDTQYF
>14|TRBJ2-7|NA|NA|TRBV6-6
TGTGCCAGCAGTTACGGGGCCAGGGTCGACGAGCAGTACTTC
CASSYGARVDEQYF
>15|TRBJ2-7|TRBD1|NA|TRBV7-9
TGTGCCAGCAGCTTATCTACCGGGACAGGGGCCGAGCAGTACTTC
CASSLSTGTGAEQYF
>15|TRBJ2-1|NA|NA|TRBV18
TGTGCCAGCTCACCACCGGTCAGAACCTACAATGAGCAGTTCTTC
CASSPPVRTYNEQFF
>14|TRBJ1-1|NA|NA|TRBV2
TGTGCCAGCAGTGCACAGGTAGCGGGGACCCAAGCTTTCTTT
CASSAQVAGTQAFF
>14|TRBJ2-1|TRBD2|NA|TRBV29-1
TGCAGCGTGCTGACTAGCGGGAGATCCAATGAGCAGTTCTTC
CSVLTSGRSNEQFF
>14|TRBJ2-1|NA|once|TRBV11-1
TGTGCCAGCAGCTTAGCCCCGACAGCAAATGAGCAGTTCTTC
CASSLAPTANEQFF
>15|TRBJ2-1|NA|NA|TRBV5-1
TGCGCCAGGAAGCGCTCCGGGACTCGGCACAATGAGCAGTTCTTC
CARKRSGTRHNEQFF
>16|TRBJ2-6|NA|NA|TRBV28
TGTGCCAGCAAATCAGGGCGGTACTCTGGGGCCAACGTCCTGACTTTC
CASKSGRYSGANVLTF
>14|TRBJ1-6|TRBD1|NA|TRBV2
TGTGCCAGCAGTGAAACAGGGGTGAATTCACCCCTCCACTTT
CASSETGVNSPLHF
>16|TRBJ2-5|NA|NA|TRBV2
TGTGCCAGCAGGGGCCTCCGGGCCACGCCGTTCGCGACCCAGTACTTC
CASRGLRATPFATQYF